One sample yielded the 28 T cell receptor beta chains listed below, sequenced in a study of a mutant IDH1 vaccine in newly diagnosed glioma (dated by TCRdb to the early 2020s). No cognate antigen is known for these TCRs. The library came from the immunoSEQ multiplex PCR assay. TCRdb holds this immuneACCESS table with in-frame rearrangements only. Some clones are missing; in checked studies, unresolved V genes explain under half, and the rest has no known cause. The sample profile shows some 42,000 clones; around 74% of them were found once. Clones ranked in the top ten supply 5.3% of the sample. Taken with the paper, the label for time point translates to: week 23, last vaccination. Each vaccine dose, consisting of 300 ug of a 20-mer mutant IDH1 peptide in Montanide, was administered subcutaneously with topical imiquimod. Sequencing used PBMCs, obtained from a glioma patient whose treatment included an IDH1 peptide vaccine. These receptor sequences come from a man over 45 with glioma.

The gene calls are TRBV6-5 and TRBJ1-3, with a weak D call TRBD1 (6 bases). The germline V gene encodes CDR1 MNHEY and CDR2 SVGAGI. The CDR3 loop spans 16 amino acids. V lost 2 bases and J 0 bases, leaving 11 bases between the germline ends. The CDR3 protein is CASSYTTGFSGNTIYF. The CDR3 DNA follows: TGTGCCAGCAGTTACACTACAGGGTTCTCTGGAAACACCATATATTTT.

The chain uses TRBV7-2 and TRBJ2-1; TRBD2 aligns across 7 bases. Germline V gene data show CDR1 as SGHTA and CDR2 as FQGNSA. The CDR3 has 13 amino acids. The trim removed 5 bases at V and 8 bases at J, leaving 6 bases unmatched. The CDR3 reads CASSPPGGDEQFF. CDR3 DNA: TGTGCCAGCAGCCCTCCGGGGGGTGATGAGCAGTTCTTC.

The rearrangement joins TRBV6-1 to TRBJ1-4, with 9 bases identical to TRBD1. V was clipped by 1 base and J by 6 bases; unmatched bases: 6. CDR1 MNHNS and CDR2 SASEGT come from the germline V gene. This CDR3 comprises 16 residues. CDR3 coding DNA: TGTGCCAGCAGTGAAGGGGGGGGACAGGGCTATGAAAAACTGTTTTTT. Its translation: CASSEGGGQGYEKLFF.

CDR3 sequence reads: CATQDRLNKATNEKLFF. The CDR3 DNA is TGTGCCACCCAGGACAGGTTAAACAAGGCCACTAATGAAAAACTGTTTTTT. The chain links TRBV19 to TRBJ1-4; 7 bases map to TRBD1. The CDR3 sequence is 17 residues long. Germline lookup yields CDR1 LNHDA and CDR2 SQIVND (reference sequence). Trimming at V came to 10 bases and at J to 2 bases, leaving 16 bases not matched to a gene. The whole variable domain, filled in from reference TRBV19 and TRBJ1-4, reads DGGITQSPKYLFRKEGQNVTLSCEQNLNHDAMYWYRQDPGQGLRLIYYSQIVNDFQKGDIAEGYSVSREKKESFPLTVTSAQKNPTAFYLCATQDRLNKATNEKLFFGSGTQLSVL.

The chain carries TRBV10-3 and TRBJ1-1; 7 positions agree with TRBD1. V dropped 6 bases and J dropped 3; count of bases not matched to a gene: 7. CDR3 length equals 14 residues. Germline CDR1 reads ENHRY; CDR2 reads SYGVKD. The CDR3 bases are TGTGCCATCAGGGCCGGGCAGGGGGACACTGAAGCTTTCTTT. Translated: CAIRAGQGDTEAFF.

J is TRBJ1-1 and V is TRBV7-9; unclear D gene. Trimming stripped 5 bases from V and 7 bases from J, with 8 bases between. Germline V gene sequence: CDR1 SEHNR, CDR2 FQNEAQ (reference sequence). This CDR3 is built from 11 residues. CDR3 DNA sequence: TGTGCCAGCAGCCACCAGCTTGAAGCTTTCTTT. Its translation: CASSHQLEAFF.

V is TRBV6-6 and J is TRBJ2-2, with 12 nucleotides matching TRBD2. Per the germline V gene, CDR1 is MNHNY and CDR2 is SVGAGI (reference sequence). The CDR3 extends over 15 amino acids. The CDR3 DNA reads as TGTGCGGCGGCTAGCGGGGGGGCGGACACCGGGGAGCTGTTTTTT. As protein: CAAASGGADTGELFF.

The chain employs TRBV30 and TRBJ2-1; 7 bases map to TRBD2. Germline V gene lookup returns CDR1 GTSNPN and CDR2 SVGIG (reference sequence). With 4 bases clipped from V and 2 bases from J, the junction kept 5 bases outside the gene matches. The length of the CDR3 is 14 residues. DNA of the CDR3: TGTGCCTGGAACCATCTAGCGGCCTACAATGAGCAGTTCTTC. It yields the protein CAWNHLAAYNEQFF.

This chain uses TRBV19 with TRBJ2-6; possibly TRBD2 for D (7 bases). Trimming left V 9 bases short and J 2 bases short, with 11 bases between. CDR1 is LNHDA, CDR2 SQIVND, per germline (reference sequence). The CDR3 has 14 amino acids. CDR3 in amino acids: CASQGGAGANVLTF. CDR3 sequence (DNA): TGTGCCAGCCAAGGGGGGGCTGGGGCCAACGTCCTGACTTTC.

A few counts support this clone. V is TRBV6-1 and J is TRBJ2-7; no clear D gene. Germline lookup yields CDR1 MNHNS and CDR2 SASEGT. With 2 bases removed from V and 3 bases from J, the gap between germline ends came to 14 bases. CDR3 length: 15 amino acids. The DNA for the CDR3 is TGTGCCAGCAGTGAATATGGGGTTTTAGGCTACGAGCAGTACTTC. It codes for CASSEYGVLGYEQYF.

J is TRBJ1-2 and V is TRBV5-4, with 8 bases that match TRBD1. J lost 3 bases, V lost 0 bases, and 7 bases had no gene match. CDR1 is SGHNT, CDR2 YYREEE, per germline (reference sequence). This CDR3 contains 16 residues. CDR3 nucleotides: TGTGCCAGCAGCTTGGGAGGACAGGGACTCGACTATGGCTACACCTTC. As protein: CASSLGGQGLDYGYTF.

The rearrangement joins TRBV4-3 to TRBJ2-1; D might be TRBD1 (5 bases). The CDR3 loop spans 16 amino acids. Germline V gives CDR1 LGHNA, CDR2 YSLEER. Trimming stripped 2 bases from V and 0 bases from J, with 11 bases between. The CDR3 sequence: CASSQFHRSSYNEQFF. The DNA for the CDR3 is TGCGCCAGCAGCCAATTCCACAGGAGCTCCTACAATGAGCAGTTCTTC.

This chain uses TRBV4-2 with TRBJ2-3; 7 bases are a match to TRBD2. The V gene's germline CDR1 is LGHNA and CDR2 YNFKEQ. CDR3 size: 16 residues. The J segment lost 5 bases and the V segment lost 4 bases, leaving 12 bases of the junction unmatched. The CDR3 bases are TGTGCCAGCAGCCGGGCTCGCGGGGGTATCGAAGATACGCAGTATTTT. As protein: CASSRARGGIEDTQYF.

The CDR3 DNA is TGTGCCTGGAACCTACCCCACATTCCGCGGGGCTACACCTTC. Protein sequence: CAWNLPHIPRGYTF. This rearrangement joins TRBV30 to TRBJ1-2; no definite D call. The CDR3 spans 14 residues. Germline-derived CDR1 and CDR2 are GTSNPN and SVGIG (reference sequence). The V gene lost 4 bases and the J gene lost 8 bases, with 20 bases spanning the gap.

The V call is TRBV27, the J call TRBJ1-5; D is possibly TRBD1 (5 bases). This CDR3 region has 15 residues. Germline values: CDR1 MNHEY, CDR2 SMNVEV (reference sequence). Between the trimmed V and J ends, which lost 3 bases and 4 bases, there was a span of 13 bases. This CDR3 reads CASSFLWGGNQPQHF. For the CDR3, the DNA is TGTGCCAGCAGTTTCCTTTGGGGGGGGAATCAGCCCCAGCATTTT.

The chain is built from TRBV30 and TRBJ2-5, with 9 nucleotides matching TRBD1. The CDR3 has 16 amino acids. J was trimmed by 5 bases and V by 8 bases; bases with no gene match: 18. Germline lookup yields CDR1 GTSNPN and CDR2 SVGIG (reference sequence). The CDR3 sequence: CATNPRDRDAGETQYF. The CDR3 region has the DNA TGTGCCACGAACCCCCGGGACAGGGATGCCGGGGAGACCCAGTACTTC.

This chain links TRBV4-1 with TRBJ1-5; TRBD1 might be the D (6 bases). The germline V gene encodes CDR1 MGHRA and CDR2 YSYEKL. Trimming stripped 1 base from V and 2 bases from J, with 9 bases between. The CDR3 totals 15 residues. DNA of the CDR3: TGCGCCAGCAGCCAAGTGCCAGGGGGCAATCAGCCCCAGCATTTT. Encoded protein: CASSQVPGGNQPQHF.

The rearrangement links TRBV7-2 to TRBJ2-7; no clear D. This CDR3 spans 15 amino acids. Germline V gene data show CDR1 as SGHTA and CDR2 as FQGNSA. Trimming shortened V by 5 bases and J by 0 bases, and 14 bases separated the two germline ends. The CDR3 DNA is TGTGCCAGCAGCCCTCAGGCCCCGAGCTCCTACGAGCAGTACTTC. Its translation: CASSPQAPSSYEQYF. Looking up the rest from reference TRBV7-2 and TRBJ2-7 gives the full variable domain: GAGVSQSPSNKVTEKGKDVELRCDPISGHTALYWYRQSLGQGLEFLIYFQGNSAPDKSGLPSDRFSAERTGGSVSTLTIQRTQQEDSAVYLCASSPQAPSSYEQYFGPGTRLTVT.

J is TRBJ2-1 and V is TRBV4-2; 15 nucleotides match TRBD2. Germline V gene sequence: CDR1 LGHNA, CDR2 YNFKEQ. V shed 4 bases, J shed 7 bases, and the junction held 8 bases outside the gene matches. The CDR3 runs to 17 residues. The CDR3 DNA is TGTGCCAGCAGCCGAGAGGGACTAGCGGGGGGTCGGAATGAGCAGTTCTTC. Translating gives CASSREGLAGGRNEQFF.

In this sample, this clone turned up a few times. The chain is built from TRBV7-2 and TRBJ1-5; the D is unclear. V was clipped by 4 bases and J by 4 bases, with 8 bases between them. Germline lookup yields CDR1 SGHTA and CDR2 FQGNSA. This CDR3 region has 13 residues. The CDR3, as DNA: TGTGCCAGCAGCTCCTACAGTAATCAGCCCCAGCATTTT. Translated, it gives CASSSYSNQPQHF. Filled out from reference TRBV7-2 and TRBJ1-5, the complete variable domain reads GAGVSQSPSNKVTEKGKDVELRCDPISGHTALYWYRQSLGQGLEFLIYFQGNSAPDKSGLPSDRFSAERTGGSVSTLTIQRTQQEDSAVYLCASSSYSNQPQHFGDGTRLSIL.

The chain is built from TRBV19 and TRBJ1-3; D gene unclear. CDR1 is LNHDA and CDR2 is SQIVND in the germline V gene (reference sequence). The CDR3 length is 16 residues. The V gene lost 6 bases and the J gene lost 0 bases, with 15 bases spanning the gap. The CDR3 is CASRTRGRGSGNTIYF. The CDR3 nucleotides are TGTGCCAGTAGGACGCGTGGTCGGGGCTCTGGAAACACCATATATTTT.

The J gene is TRBJ2-1, the V gene TRBV25-1; perhaps D is TRBD1 or TRBD2 (6 bases each). Germline V gene data show CDR1 as MGHDK and CDR2 as SYGVNS. The CDR3 contains 16 residues. The V end was cut by 5 bases, the J end by 6 bases, with 20 bases between. Written as DNA, the CDR3 is TGTGCCAGCAGTCCTGTAGGGGGGACTTCCACCAATGAGCAGTTCTTC. Protein product: CASSPVGGTSTNEQFF.

The V and J genes are TRBV7-2 and TRBJ1-2, with a tentative D call TRBD1 (5 bases). CDR3 size: 16 residues. Germline-derived CDR1 and CDR2 are SGHTA and FQGNSA. The ends were cut back, 1 base at V and 2 bases at J, with 14 bases in the middle. The CDR3 here is CASSLVGPGLNYGYTF. The CDR3 DNA is TGTGCCAGCAGCTTAGTTGGGCCGGGACTGAACTATGGCTACACCTTC. Full variable domain (remainder filled in from reference TRBV7-2 and TRBJ1-2): GAGVSQSPSNKVTEKGKDVELRCDPISGHTALYWYRQSLGQGLEFLIYFQGNSAPDKSGLPSDRFSAERTGGSVSTLTIQRTQQEDSAVYLCASSLVGPGLNYGYTFGSGTRLTVV.

The J gene is TRBJ2-3, the V gene TRBV18, with 12 bases aligning to TRBD2. The ends lost 6 bases at V and 7 bases at J; junction bases unmatched: 8. This CDR3 is 15 amino acids long. Germline loops: CDR1 KGHSH, CDR2 LQKENI. The CDR3 coding sequence is TGTGCCAGCTCTCCGACTAGCGGGGGCTTAAATACGCAGTATTTT. Translated, it gives CASSPTSGGLNTQYF.

This clone has just a few counts. The V and J genes are TRBV27 and TRBJ2-5; a weak D match, TRBD1 (5 bases). Trimming stripped 2 bases from V and 5 bases from J, with 6 bases between. Germline V CDR1 and CDR2: MNHEY, SMNVEV (reference sequence). The CDR3 sequence is 12 residues long. The CDR3 protein is CASSLKGETQYF. In DNA form, the CDR3 reads TGTGCCAGCAGTTTAAAGGGGGAGACCCAGTACTTC.

The rearrangement uses TRBV15 and TRBJ1-1; D not resolved. Per germline, CDR1 LNHNV and CDR2 YYDKDF (reference sequence). The V end lost 0 bases, the J end lost 0 bases, and 8 bases lay between the germline ends. This CDR3 comprises 15 residues. The DNA for the CDR3 is TGTGCCACCAGCAGAGAGAGGTGGATGAACACTGAAGCTTTCTTT. As protein: CATSRERWMNTEAFF.

This chain uses TRBV7-9 with TRBJ2-7; D is ambiguous. This CDR3 spans 12 amino acids. With 5 bases removed from V and 5 bases from J, the gap between germline ends came to 10 bases. Germline V CDR1 and CDR2: SEHNR, FQNEAQ (reference sequence). CDR3 sequence: CASSPSFNEQYF. The CDR3 DNA follows: TGTGCCAGCAGCCCTTCTTTCAACGAGCAGTACTTC.

The V call is TRBV29-1, the J call TRBJ1-1; D unresolved. V lost 2 bases, J lost 0 bases, and 13 bases lay in between. Looked up from germline, CDR1 is SQVTM and CDR2 is ANQGSEA. The CDR3 totals 15 residues. The CDR3 DNA sequence: TGCAGCGTTGAAAGGTCCGGACTGTTGAACACTGAAGCTTTCTTT. Amino acid sequence: CSVERSGLLNTEAFF.